This TCR beta chain is from a study of blood T cell repertoires in COVID-19. About the research overall: COVID-19 samples collected from the United States, Italy and Spain covered acute and convalescent phases.

Original processing methods: Reference gene primer amplification gave estimated nucleated cell counts. The method was immunoSEQ multiplex PCR; TCRdb's version includes in-frame clones alone and lacks a portion of them. V and J calls and clone size are given by that table; D and trimming were obtained from the DNA. Among 310,000 or so clones listed, around nine tenths were seen once. The V end was cut by 5 bases, the J end by 0 bases, with 11 bases between. The CDR3 has 15 amino acids. Germline V gene lookup returns CDR1 MNHEY and CDR2 SMNVEV (reference sequence). Regarding this clone: Other DNA sequences in this sample translate to the same CDR3.

The receptor was isolated from a woman aged 30 to 39 who had recovered from COVID-19. The sample comprised PBMCs or T cells enriched from blood (not recorded which). The chain carries TRBV27 and TRBJ1-5, with a tentative D call TRBD1 (5 bases). The DNA of the CDR3 is TGTGCCAGCAGTCTTCGGCAGGGTAGCAATCAGCCCCAGCATTTT. It encodes CASSLRQGSNQPQHF.